This T cell receptor (beta chain) was recorded in a study of blood T cell repertoires in COVID-19. Background on the study: Samples of COVID-19 (acute and convalescent) were obtained from the United States, Italy and Spain.

The CDR3 runs 19 residues. The ends were cut back, 4 bases at V and 7 bases at J, with 28 bases in the middle. Per germline, CDR1 SGHVS and CDR2 FNYEAQ. In the source study's methods: Estimation of nucleated cell counts was performed using reference gene primer amplification. The table came from immunoSEQ multiplex PCR; TCRdb's copy has only in-frame clones and leaves some out. The D gene and trimming were derived from the DNA, and the V and J assignments and clone size from that table. This sample has about 80,000 clones, with 65% to 85% found just once. What was sequenced was peripheral blood. The gene calls are TRBV7-6 and TRBJ2-2; tentative D call: TRBD2 (5 bases). The clonotype originates from a man in his sixties or seventies with active or convalescent COVID-19. The chain's CDR3 is CASSSRYSKKTDGDGELFF. In DNA, the CDR3 is TGTGCCAGCAGCTCCAGATACTCCAAAAAGACGGACGGGGACGGGGAGCTGTTTTTT.